This T cell receptor (beta chain) was sequenced for a study of HIV-infected patients and healthy controls. Study-wide results and caveats: During therapy, HIV-associated CDR3s fell significantly in frequency, while CMV-associated CDR3s did not change significantly. Slight age and sex differences between study cohorts did not explain the diversity differences.

With regard to this clonotype: As yet, its antigen is unknown.

All unsorted peripheral T cells were captured because whole blood was used without fractionation. With 5 bases removed from V and 3 bases from J, the gap between germline ends came to 17 bases. The CDR3 runs 16 residues. CDR1 is MNHNY, CDR2 SVGAGI, per germline (reference sequence). Alpha and beta constant-region primers primed reverse transcription of around 0.5 ug RNA. Alpha and beta chain libraries were made separately by chain-specific third strand synthesis with multiplexing indices. Ligation attached cDNA to a 5' RACE adapter that carried a random hexamer and SP2 site. TCRdb reprocessed the 5' RACE reads via MiXCR and lists one record per CDR3 protein. The sample consists of 8,500 to 11,000 distinct CDR3 sequences, approximately 8% of them appearing once.

The V call is TRBV6-6, the J call TRBJ1-5, with D unresolved. The sample taken for sequencing was blood. This receptor was identified in an adult in good health. The chain's CDR3 is CASSPEEWDYNQPQHF. The DNA for the CDR3 is TGTGCCAGCAGTCCGGAGGAGTGGGATTACAATCAGCCCCAGCATTTT.